The clone carrying this T cell receptor (beta chain) came up once. The entry originates in a study of blood T cell repertoires in COVID-19. Study at large: Acute and convalescent COVID-19 specimens originated in the United States, Italy and Spain.

This CDR3 has 19 residues. Germline loops: CDR1 LGHNA, CDR2 YNFKEQ. J gave up 0 bases and V 0 bases, and 9 bases lay outside the gene matches. Profiling relied on immunoSEQ multiplex PCR, and the TCRdb table lists in-frame clones only, not all of them. The top ten clones hold 5% to 7% of a sample with roughly 100,000 clones, 90% of them seen once. Seattle participants joined during active infection and were tracked over time. The chain uses TRBV4-2 and TRBJ2-7; 12 bases line up with TRBD2. This receptor was identified in a man between 18 and 35 years old with COVID-19, enrolled during active disease. Source material: peripheral blood. The CDR3 nucleotides are TGTGCCAGCAGCCAAGACGGGACTAGCGGGCCCACTTACTCCTACGAGCAGTACTTC. Translating it yields CASSQDGTSGPTYSYEQYF.